Detailed here is one T cell receptor (beta chain). The data originate from a study of control samples from healthy donors and cancer patients. Only in-frame clones appear in the TCRdb table, and some are missing; sequencing was by immunoSEQ multiplex PCR. The repertoire holds about 82,000 clones, with 90% to 95% as singletons. V shed 5 bases and J shed 8 bases, with 9 bases lying between them. The CDR3 extends over 11 amino acids. The germline CDR1 and CDR2 sequences are MDHEN and SYDVKM. Material: blood. This receptor was identified in a woman younger than 35 in good health. J is TRBJ1-1 and V is TRBV28; D is uncertain. The CDR3 DNA reads as TGTGCCAGCAGTCGCCCAACAGAAGCTTTCTTT. Its protein is CASSRPTEAFF.